Below are 16 T cell receptor beta chains sequenced from a single sample in a study of shared clonotypes between healthy human individuals. This table comes from immunoSEQ multiplex PCR, and its TCRdb copy is limited to in-frame clones, with some not included. Among approximately 2,000,000 clones listed, roughly 90% were seen once. The source material was naive CD4+ T cells from PBMCs. Described subset: CD45RA+ positively selected. The receptor source for this set is a man aged 18 to 30 in good health. Some clones in this sample may be carry-over from other donors' samples.

The chain combines TRBV9 with TRBJ1-2; tentative D call: TRBD1 (5 bases). Germline V gives CDR1 SGDLS, CDR2 YYNGEE. V lost 4 bases to trimming and J lost 3 bases, with 10 bases between them. This CDR3 is built from 13 residues. DNA for the CDR3: TGTGCCAGCAGCCAAGGGACGGACTATGGCTACACCTTC. Translated: CASSQGTDYGYTF.

Turning to this clone: This sample includes further DNA sequences coding for the same CDR3. The V gene is TRBV4-3, the J gene TRBJ2-3, with unresolved D. Germline V gene sequence: CDR1 LGHNA, CDR2 YSLEER. The CDR3 consists of 12 residues. V was shortened by 1 base and J by 5 bases, with 4 bases between the two germline ends. CDR3 residues: CASSQGGDTQYF. The CDR3 nucleotides are TGCGCCAGCAGCCAAGGGGGAGATACGCAGTATTTT.

The chain couples TRBV28 to TRBJ1-5; the match to TRBD1 covers 9 bases. This CDR3 comprises 15 residues. J lost 0 bases, V lost 4 bases, and 1 base had no gene match. Germline V gene sequence: CDR1 MDHEN, CDR2 SYDVKM. The CDR3 is CASSYRGRSNQPQHF. CDR3 in DNA: TGTGCCAGCAGTTACAGGGGGCGTAGCAATCAGCCCCAGCATTTT. The variable domain in full, with the rest retrieved from reference TRBV28 and TRBJ1-5, is DVKVTQSSRYLVKRTGEKVFLECVQDMDHENMFWYRQDPGLGLRLIYFSYDVKMKEKGDIPEGYSVSREKKERFSLILESASTNQTSMYLCASSYRGRSNQPQHFGDGTRLSIL.

Comments on this clone: The sample has other DNA sequences that encode this CDR3 too. The rearrangement joins TRBV10-3 to TRBJ2-5; no firm D call. Per the germline V gene, CDR1 is ENHRY and CDR2 is SYGVKD. CDR3 size: 13 residues. V shed 0 bases and J shed 5 bases, with 7 bases lying between them. The CDR3 here is CAISESGRETQYF. CDR3 sequence (DNA): TGTGCCATCAGTGAGTCGGGCAGGGAGACCCAGTACTTC.

This clone was seen once. This chain connects TRBV7-2 to TRBJ1-2, with D hard to call. This CDR3 has 12 residues. V gave up 2 bases and J gave up 7 bases, with 8 bases separating them. Germline V CDR1 and CDR2: SGHTA, FQGNSA. CDR3 loop: CASSLSGSGYTF. The CDR3 DNA sequence: TGTGCCAGCAGCTTATCAGGATCTGGCTACACCTTC.

V gene TRBV4-1 combines with J gene TRBJ1-5, with D unclear. Trimming took off 0 bases at V and 0 bases at J, with 9 bases between the two ends. This CDR3 spans 16 amino acids. The germline V gene encodes CDR1 MGHRA and CDR2 YSYEKL. For the CDR3, the DNA is TGCGCCAGCAGCCAAGAGATGGACGGTAGCAATCAGCCCCAGCATTTT. Translated: CASSQEMDGSNQPQHF.

A note on this clone: This same CDR3 is encoded by further DNA sequences in the sample. V gene TRBV30 combines with J gene TRBJ1-3, with a tentative D call TRBD1 (6 bases). This CDR3 has 14 residues. CDR1 is GTSNPN, CDR2 SVGIG, per germline (reference sequence). Trimming left V 2 bases short and J 0 bases short, with 8 bases between. The CDR3 nucleotides read TGTGCCTGGAGTATGGGGGCCTCTGGAAACACCATATATTTT. This codes for CAWSMGASGNTIYF.

The J gene is TRBJ2-1, the V gene TRBV5-8; 7 nucleotides align to TRBD2. CDR3 size: 15 residues. V was clipped by 1 base and J by 1 base; unmatched bases: 2. From germline, CDR1 is SGHTS and CDR2 YDEGEE. Written as DNA, the CDR3 is TGTGCCAGCAGCTTGTGGGAGGGGTCCTACAATGAGCAGTTCTTC. The encoded protein is CASSLWEGSYNEQFF.

This rearrangement joins TRBV6-4 to TRBJ2-7, with D possibly matching TRBD2 (6 bases). In germline, CDR1 is MRHNA, CDR2 SNTAGT. CDR3 length: 12 residues. V was clipped by 6 bases and J by 3 bases, with 9 bases between them. DNA for the CDR3: TGTGCCAGCAGGGGGGGTTGCTACGAGCAGTACTTC. It is translated as CASRGGCYEQYF.

The chain couples TRBV11-1 to TRBJ2-7, with 8 positions matching TRBD2. Per germline, CDR1 SGHAT and CDR2 FQDESV (reference sequence). This CDR3 region has 17 residues. V dropped 3 bases and J dropped 0; count of bases not matched to a gene: 10. CDR3: CASSFKEWREDSYEQYF. In nucleotides, the CDR3 is TGTGCCAGCAGCTTTAAAGAGTGGCGGGAGGACTCCTACGAGCAGTACTTC.

The chain recombines TRBV5-1 with TRBJ1-2; possible D gene TRBD1, 5 bases. The CDR3 loop spans 18 amino acids. The V and J ends lost 4 bases and 4 bases respectively, with 26 bases between them. Germline lookup yields CDR1 SGHRS and CDR2 YFSETQ. The CDR3 DNA is TGCGCCAGCAGCCCCTTTCGATTGGGGGATCCCCCTTCCTATGGCTACACCTTC. Protein sequence: CASSPFRLGDPPSYGYTF.

This sequence joins TRBV5-1 and TRBJ2-1; no clear D. Trimming took off 0 bases at V and 8 bases at J, with 12 bases between the two ends. This CDR3 has 14 amino acids. The germline V gene has CDR1 SGHRS and CDR2 YFSETQ. The CDR3 DNA is TGCGCCAGCAGCTTGGAACCCCCCCGGCATGAGCAGTTCTTC. Protein sequence: CASSLEPPRHEQFF.

The chain employs TRBV7-9 and TRBJ2-1; TRBD2 matches at 10 bases. The CDR3 has 15 residues. Losses at the gene ends were 2 bases for V and 5 bases for J; bases not matched to a gene: 3. Per germline, CDR1 SEHNR and CDR2 FQNEAQ (reference sequence). CDR3 in DNA: TGTGCCAGCAGCTTAAGAGCGGGAGGGAACAATGAGCAGTTCTTC. It translates to CASSLRAGGNNEQFF.

The chain employs TRBV10-1 and TRBJ2-3, with D uncertain. CDR1 and CDR2 (germline): WNHNN, SYGVQD (reference sequence). The V gene lost 5 bases and the J gene lost 0 bases, with 0 bases spanning the gap. The CDR3 runs 11 residues. This CDR3 reads CASSSTDTQYF. CDR3 DNA sequence: TGCGCCAGCAGTAGCACAGATACGCAGTATTTT.

The chain carries TRBV29-1 and TRBJ2-5; D perhaps matches TRBD1 (5 bases). V was cut by 7 bases and J by 1 base, with 10 bases left in between. Germline CDR1 SQVTM, CDR2 ANQGSEA. The length of the CDR3 is 12 residues. The CDR3 loop reads CSARDFQETQYF. The CDR3 bases are TGCAGCGCCAGGGATTTCCAAGAGACCCAGTACTTC.

The chain carries TRBV19 and TRBJ1-3, with 9 bases fitting TRBD1. The CDR3 sequence is 15 residues long. The V and J ends lost 4 bases and 0 bases, in that order; junction bases with no gene match: 1. The V gene's germline CDR1 is LNHDA and CDR2 SQIVND (reference sequence). CDR3 loop: CASSKDRGSGNTIYF. CDR3 bases: TGTGCCAGTAGTAAGGACAGGGGCTCTGGAAACACCATATATTTT.